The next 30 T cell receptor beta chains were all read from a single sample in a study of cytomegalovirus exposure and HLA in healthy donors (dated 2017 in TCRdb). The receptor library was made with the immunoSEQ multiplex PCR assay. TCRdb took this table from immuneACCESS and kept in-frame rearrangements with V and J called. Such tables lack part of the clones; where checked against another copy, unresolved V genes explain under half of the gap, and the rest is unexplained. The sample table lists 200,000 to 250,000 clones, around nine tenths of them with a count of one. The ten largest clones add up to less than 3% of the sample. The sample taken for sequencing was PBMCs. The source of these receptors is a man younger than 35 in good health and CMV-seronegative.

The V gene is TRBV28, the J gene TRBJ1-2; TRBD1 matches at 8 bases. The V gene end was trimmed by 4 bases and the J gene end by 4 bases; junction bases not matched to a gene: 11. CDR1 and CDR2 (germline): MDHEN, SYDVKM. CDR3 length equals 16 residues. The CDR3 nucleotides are TGTGCCAGCAGTTCGCGGGGGACAGGAACCGCCTATGGCTACACCTTC. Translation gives CASSSRGTGTAYGYTF.

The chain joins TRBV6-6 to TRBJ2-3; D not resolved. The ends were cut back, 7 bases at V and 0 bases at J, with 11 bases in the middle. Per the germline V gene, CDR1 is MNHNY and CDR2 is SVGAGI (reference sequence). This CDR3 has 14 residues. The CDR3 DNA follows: TGTGCCAGCAACCTAGGAGCTAGCACAGATACGCAGTATTTT. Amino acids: CASNLGASTDTQYF.

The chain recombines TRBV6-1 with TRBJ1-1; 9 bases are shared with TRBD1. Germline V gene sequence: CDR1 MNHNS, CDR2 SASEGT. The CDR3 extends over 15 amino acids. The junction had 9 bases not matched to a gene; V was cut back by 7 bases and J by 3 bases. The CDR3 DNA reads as TGTGCCAGCACGAGGGGGGACAGGGTTCACACTGAAGCTTTCTTT. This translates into CASTRGDRVHTEAFF.

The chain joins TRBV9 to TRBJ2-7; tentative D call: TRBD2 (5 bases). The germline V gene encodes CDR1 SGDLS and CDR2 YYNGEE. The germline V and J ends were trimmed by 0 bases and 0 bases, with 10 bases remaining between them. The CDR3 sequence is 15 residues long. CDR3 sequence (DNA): TGTGCCAGCAGCGTAGGAGGAGGTTTCTCCTACGAGCAGTACTTC. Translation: CASSVGGGFSYEQYF.

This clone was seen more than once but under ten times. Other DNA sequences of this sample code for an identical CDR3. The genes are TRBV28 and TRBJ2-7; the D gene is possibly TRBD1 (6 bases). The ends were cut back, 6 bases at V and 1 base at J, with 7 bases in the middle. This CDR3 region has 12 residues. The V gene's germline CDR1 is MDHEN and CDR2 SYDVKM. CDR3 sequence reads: CASRQGSYEQYF. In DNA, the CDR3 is TGTGCCAGCAGGCAGGGGTCCTACGAGCAGTACTTC.

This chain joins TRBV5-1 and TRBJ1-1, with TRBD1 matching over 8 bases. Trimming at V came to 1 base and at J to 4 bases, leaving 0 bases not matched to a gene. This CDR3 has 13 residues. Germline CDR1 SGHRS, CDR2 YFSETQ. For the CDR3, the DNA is TGCGCCAGCAGCTTGACAGGGGGCACTGAAGCTTTCTTT. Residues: CASSLTGGTEAFF.

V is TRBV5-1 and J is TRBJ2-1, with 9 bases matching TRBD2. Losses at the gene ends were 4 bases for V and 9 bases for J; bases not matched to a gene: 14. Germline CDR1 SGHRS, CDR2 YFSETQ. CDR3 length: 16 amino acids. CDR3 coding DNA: TGCGCCAGCAGCCCTACCGGGACTAGCCTTTCTTTTGAGCAGTTCTTC. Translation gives CASSPTGTSLSFEQFF.

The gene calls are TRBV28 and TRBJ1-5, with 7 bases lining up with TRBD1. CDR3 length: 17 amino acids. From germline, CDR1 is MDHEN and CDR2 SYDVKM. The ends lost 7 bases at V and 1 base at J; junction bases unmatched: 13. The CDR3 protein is CASTKRSGQRSNQPQHF. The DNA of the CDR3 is TGTGCCAGCACCAAGAGGTCGGGACAGAGGAGCAATCAGCCCCAGCATTTT.

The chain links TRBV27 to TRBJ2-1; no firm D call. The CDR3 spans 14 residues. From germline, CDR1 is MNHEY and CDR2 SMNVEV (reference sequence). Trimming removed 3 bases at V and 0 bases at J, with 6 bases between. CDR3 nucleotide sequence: TGTGCCAGCAGTTTCGAGCACTCCTACAATGAGCAGTTCTTC. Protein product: CASSFEHSYNEQFF.

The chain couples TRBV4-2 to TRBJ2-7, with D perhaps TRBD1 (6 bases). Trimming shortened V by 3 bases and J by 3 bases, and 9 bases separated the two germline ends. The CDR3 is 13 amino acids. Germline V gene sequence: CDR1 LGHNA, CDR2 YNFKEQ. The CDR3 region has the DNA TGTGCCAGCAGCCAGGGGGCATTCTACGAGCAGTACTTC. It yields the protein CASSQGAFYEQYF.

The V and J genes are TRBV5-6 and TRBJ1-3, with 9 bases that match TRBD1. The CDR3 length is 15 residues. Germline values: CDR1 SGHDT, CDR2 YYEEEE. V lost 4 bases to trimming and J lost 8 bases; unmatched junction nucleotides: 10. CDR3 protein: CASSITGTGTHTIYF. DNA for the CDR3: TGTGCCAGCAGCATAACCGGGACAGGGACTCACACCATATATTTT.

CDR3 coding DNA: TGTGCCAGCTCATCATGGACAGCCTATGGCTACACCTTC. Translating it yields CASSSWTAYGYTF. The chain combines TRBV18 with TRBJ1-2; weak D call: TRBD1 (6 bases). CDR3 length equals 13 residues. Germline values: CDR1 KGHSH, CDR2 LQKENI. Trimming stripped 5 bases from V and 4 bases from J, with 11 bases between.

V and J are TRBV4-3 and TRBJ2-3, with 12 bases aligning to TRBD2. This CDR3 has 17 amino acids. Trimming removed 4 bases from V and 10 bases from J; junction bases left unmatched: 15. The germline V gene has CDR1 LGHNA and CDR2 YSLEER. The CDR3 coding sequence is TGCGCCAGCAGCCGAAGGGGACTAGCGGGTTTGGAAGGTGCGCAGTATTTT. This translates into CASSRRGLAGLEGAQYF.

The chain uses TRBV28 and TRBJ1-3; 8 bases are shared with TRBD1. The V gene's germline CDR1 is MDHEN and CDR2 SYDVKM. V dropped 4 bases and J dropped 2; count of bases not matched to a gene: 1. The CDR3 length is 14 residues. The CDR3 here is CASSWTGTGNTIYF. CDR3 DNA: TGTGCCAGCAGTTGGACAGGGACTGGAAACACCATATATTTT.

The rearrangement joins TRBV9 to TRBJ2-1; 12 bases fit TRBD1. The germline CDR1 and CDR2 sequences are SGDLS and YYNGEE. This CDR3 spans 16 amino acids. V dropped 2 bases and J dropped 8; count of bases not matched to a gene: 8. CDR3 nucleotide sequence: TGTGCCAGCAGCGTCGACCCGGGACAGGGGGCGGATGAGCAGTTCTTC. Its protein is CASSVDPGQGADEQFF.

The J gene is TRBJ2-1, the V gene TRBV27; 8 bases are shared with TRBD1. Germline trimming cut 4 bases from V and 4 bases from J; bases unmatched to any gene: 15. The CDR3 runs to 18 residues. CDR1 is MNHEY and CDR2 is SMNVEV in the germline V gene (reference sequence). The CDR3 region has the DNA TGTGCCAGCAGTTCCTTAGGGTTTCAGGGGGCCATGTACAATGAGCAGTTCTTC. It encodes CASSSLGFQGAMYNEQFF.

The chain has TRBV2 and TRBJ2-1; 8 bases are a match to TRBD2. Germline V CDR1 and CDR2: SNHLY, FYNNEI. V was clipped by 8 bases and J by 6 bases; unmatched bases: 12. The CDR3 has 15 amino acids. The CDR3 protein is CASHPGLAAINEQFF. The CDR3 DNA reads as TGTGCCAGCCACCCAGGACTAGCCGCAATCAATGAGCAGTTCTTC.

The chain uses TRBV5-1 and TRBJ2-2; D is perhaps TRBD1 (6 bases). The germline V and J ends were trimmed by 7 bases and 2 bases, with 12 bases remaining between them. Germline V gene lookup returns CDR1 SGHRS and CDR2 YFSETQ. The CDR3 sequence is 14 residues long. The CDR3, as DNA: TGCGCCAGCTCCGAACAGGGAAACACCGGGGAGCTGTTTTTT. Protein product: CASSEQGNTGELFF.

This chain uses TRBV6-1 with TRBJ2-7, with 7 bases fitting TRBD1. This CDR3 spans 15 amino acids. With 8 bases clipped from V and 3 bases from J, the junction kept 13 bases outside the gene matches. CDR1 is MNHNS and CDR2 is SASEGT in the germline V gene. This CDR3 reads CASSVTGDRVYEQYF. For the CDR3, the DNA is TGTGCCAGCTCCGTGACTGGGGACAGAGTCTACGAGCAGTACTTC.

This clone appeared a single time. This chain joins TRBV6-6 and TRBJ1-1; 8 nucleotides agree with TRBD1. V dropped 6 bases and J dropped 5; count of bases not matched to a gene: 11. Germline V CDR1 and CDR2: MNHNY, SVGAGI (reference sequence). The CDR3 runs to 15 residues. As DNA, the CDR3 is TGTGCCAGCAGAGAATATCAGGGGGCGTCTACTGAAGCTTTCTTT. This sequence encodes CASREYQGASTEAFF.

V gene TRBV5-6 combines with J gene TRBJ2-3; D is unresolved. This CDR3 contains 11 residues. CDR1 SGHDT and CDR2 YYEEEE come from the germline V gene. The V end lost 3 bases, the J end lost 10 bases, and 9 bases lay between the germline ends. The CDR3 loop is CASSSSLSQYF. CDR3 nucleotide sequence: TGTGCCAGCAGCTCTAGTCTATCGCAGTATTTT.

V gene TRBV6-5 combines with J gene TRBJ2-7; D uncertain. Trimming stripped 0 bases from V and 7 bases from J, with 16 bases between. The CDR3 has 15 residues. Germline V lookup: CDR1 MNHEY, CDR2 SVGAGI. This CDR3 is CASSYSRALGLEQYF. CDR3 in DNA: TGTGCCAGCAGTTACTCACGCGCTCTAGGTTTGGAGCAGTACTTC.

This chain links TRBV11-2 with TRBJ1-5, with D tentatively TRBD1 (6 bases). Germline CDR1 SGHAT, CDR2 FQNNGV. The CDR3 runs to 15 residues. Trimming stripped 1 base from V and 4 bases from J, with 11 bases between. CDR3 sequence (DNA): TGTGCCAGCAGCTTAGGGTCAGGGGCTAATCAGCCCCAGCATTTT. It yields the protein CASSLGSGANQPQHF.

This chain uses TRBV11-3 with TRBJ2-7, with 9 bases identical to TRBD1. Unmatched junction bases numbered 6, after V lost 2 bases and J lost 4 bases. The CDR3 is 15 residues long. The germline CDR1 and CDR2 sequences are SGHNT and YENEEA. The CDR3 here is CASSLRGTGTYEQYF. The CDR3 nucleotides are TGTGCCAGCAGCTTAAGAGGGACAGGGACTTACGAGCAGTACTTC.

The CDR3 nucleotides read TGTGCCAGCAGCTTCGGGGAAGGCAGCAATCAGCCCCAGCATTTT. Translated, it gives CASSFGEGSNQPQHF. V is TRBV7-9 and J is TRBJ1-5; unclear D gene. The CDR3 is 15 residues long. V was clipped by 3 bases and J by 1 base, with 10 bases between them. Per the germline V gene, CDR1 is SEHNR and CDR2 is FQNEAQ (reference sequence).

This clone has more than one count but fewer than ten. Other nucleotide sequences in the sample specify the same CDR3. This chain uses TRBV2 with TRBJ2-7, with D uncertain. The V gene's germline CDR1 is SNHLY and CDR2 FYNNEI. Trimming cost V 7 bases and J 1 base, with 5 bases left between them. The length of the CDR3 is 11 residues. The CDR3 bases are TGTGCCAGCACCCCGTCCTACGAGCAGTACTTC. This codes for CASTPSYEQYF.

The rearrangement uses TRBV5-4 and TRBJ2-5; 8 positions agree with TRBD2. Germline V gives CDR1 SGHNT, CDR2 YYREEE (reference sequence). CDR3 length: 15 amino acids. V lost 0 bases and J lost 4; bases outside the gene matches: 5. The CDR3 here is CASSLAFRGGETQYF. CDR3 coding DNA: TGTGCCAGCAGCTTGGCTTTTCGGGGGGGAGAGACCCAGTACTTC.

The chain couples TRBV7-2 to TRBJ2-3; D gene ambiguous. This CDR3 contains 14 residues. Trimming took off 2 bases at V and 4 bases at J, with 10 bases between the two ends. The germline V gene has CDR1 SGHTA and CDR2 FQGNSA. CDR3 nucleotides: TGTGCCAGCAGCTTACCAGTTTTTCCAGATACGCAGTATTTT. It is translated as CASSLPVFPDTQYF. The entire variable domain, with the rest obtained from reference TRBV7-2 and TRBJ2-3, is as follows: GAGVSQSPSNKVTEKGKDVELRCDPISGHTALYWYRQSLGQGLEFLIYFQGNSAPDKSGLPSDRFSAERTGGSVSTLTIQRTQQEDSAVYLCASSLPVFPDTQYFGPGTRLTVL.

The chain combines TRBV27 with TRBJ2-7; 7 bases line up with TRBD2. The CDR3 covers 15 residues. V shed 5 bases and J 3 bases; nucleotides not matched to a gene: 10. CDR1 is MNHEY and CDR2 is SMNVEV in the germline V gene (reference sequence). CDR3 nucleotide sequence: TGTGCCAGCAGTCGCTGGGGGGGAGGATACTACGAGCAGTACTTC. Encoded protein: CASSRWGGGYYEQYF.

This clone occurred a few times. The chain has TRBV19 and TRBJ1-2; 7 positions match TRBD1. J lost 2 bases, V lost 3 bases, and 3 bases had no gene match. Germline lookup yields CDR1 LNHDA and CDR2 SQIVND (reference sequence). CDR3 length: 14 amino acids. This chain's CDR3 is CASSMATGNYGYTF. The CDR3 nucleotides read TGTGCCAGTAGTATGGCGACAGGGAACTATGGCTACACCTTC.